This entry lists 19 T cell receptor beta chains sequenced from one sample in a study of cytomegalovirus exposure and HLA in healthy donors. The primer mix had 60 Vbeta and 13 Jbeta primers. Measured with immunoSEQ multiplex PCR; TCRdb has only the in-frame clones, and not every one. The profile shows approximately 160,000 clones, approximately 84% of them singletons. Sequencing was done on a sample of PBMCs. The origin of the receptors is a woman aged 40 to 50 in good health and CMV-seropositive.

The CDR3 DNA reads TGTGCCAGCGGAGCGTGGGGGGACCCCGGCTACACCTTC. Protein: CASGAWGDPGYTF. The V and J genes are TRBV6-1 and TRBJ1-2; possibly TRBD1 for D (5 bases). With 8 bases removed from V and 8 bases from J, the gap between germline ends came to 18 bases. The CDR3 extends over 13 amino acids. Germline V gene sequence: CDR1 MNHNS, CDR2 SASEGT.

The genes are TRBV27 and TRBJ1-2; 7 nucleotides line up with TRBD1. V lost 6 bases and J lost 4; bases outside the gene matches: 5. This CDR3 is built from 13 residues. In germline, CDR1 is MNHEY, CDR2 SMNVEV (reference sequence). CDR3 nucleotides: TGTGCCAGCAGCATGGGACAGTCCTATGGCTACACCTTC. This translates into CASSMGQSYGYTF.

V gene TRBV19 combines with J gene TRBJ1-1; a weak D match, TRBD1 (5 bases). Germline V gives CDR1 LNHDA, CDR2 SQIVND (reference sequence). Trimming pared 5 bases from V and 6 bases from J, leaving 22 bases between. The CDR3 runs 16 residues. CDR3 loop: CASSDSRPGVGAEAFF. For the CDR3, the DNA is TGTGCCAGTAGTGACTCACGGCCGGGGGTCGGGGCTGAAGCTTTCTTT. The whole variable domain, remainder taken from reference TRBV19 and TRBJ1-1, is DGGITQSPKYLFRKEGQNVTLSCEQNLNHDAMYWYRQDPGQGLRLIYYSQIVNDFQKGDIAEGYSVSREKKESFPLTVTSAQKNPTAFYLCASSDSRPGVGAEAFFGQGTRLTVV.

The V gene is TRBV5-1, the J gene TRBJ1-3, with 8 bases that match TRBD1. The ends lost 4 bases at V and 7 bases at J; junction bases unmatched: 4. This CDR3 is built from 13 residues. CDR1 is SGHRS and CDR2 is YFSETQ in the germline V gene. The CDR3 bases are TGCGCCAGCAGCCAGACAGGGGAGAACACCATATATTTT. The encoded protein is CASSQTGENTIYF. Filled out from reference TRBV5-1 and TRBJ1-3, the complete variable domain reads KAGVTQTPRYLIKTRGQQVTLSCSPISGHRSVSWYQQTPGQGLQFLFEYFSETQRNKGNFPGRFSGRQFSNSRSEMNVSTLELGDSALYLCASSQTGENTIYFGEGSWLTVV.

CDR3 DNA sequence: TGTGCCAGCATCGGGGACAGGGGGGCCATATATTTT. Translated: CASIGDRGAIYF. The rearrangement uses TRBV6-5 and TRBJ1-3; TRBD1 agrees at 11 bases. Germline V lookup: CDR1 MNHEY, CDR2 SVGAGI. J gave up 11 bases and V 7 bases, and 4 bases lay outside the gene matches. This CDR3 region has 12 residues.

The CDR3: CASRGHLIYGYTF. The CDR3, as DNA: TGTGCCAGTAGGGGACACCTAATCTATGGCTACACCTTC. J is TRBJ1-2 and V is TRBV19; D possibly corresponds to TRBD1 (6 bases). The V and J ends lost 6 bases and 4 bases respectively, with 12 bases between them. Germline V gene sequence: CDR1 LNHDA, CDR2 SQIVND (reference sequence). This CDR3 contains 13 residues. Variable domain in full (rest from reference TRBV19 and TRBJ1-2): DGGITQSPKYLFRKEGQNVTLSCEQNLNHDAMYWYRQDPGQGLRLIYYSQIVNDFQKGDIAEGYSVSREKKESFPLTVTSAQKNPTAFYLCASRGHLIYGYTFGSGTRLTVV.

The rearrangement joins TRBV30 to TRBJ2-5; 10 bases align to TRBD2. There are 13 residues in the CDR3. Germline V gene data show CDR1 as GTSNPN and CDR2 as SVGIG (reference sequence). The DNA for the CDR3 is TGTGCGCTCGGAGTAGCGGGGGGAGAGACCCAGTACTTC. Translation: CALGVAGGETQYF. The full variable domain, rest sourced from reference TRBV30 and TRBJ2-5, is SQTIHQWPATLVQPVGSPLSLECTVEGTSNPNLYWYRQAAGRGLQLLFYSVGIGQISSEVPQNLSASRPQDRQFILSSKKLLLSDSGFYLCALGVAGGETQYFGPGTRLLVL.

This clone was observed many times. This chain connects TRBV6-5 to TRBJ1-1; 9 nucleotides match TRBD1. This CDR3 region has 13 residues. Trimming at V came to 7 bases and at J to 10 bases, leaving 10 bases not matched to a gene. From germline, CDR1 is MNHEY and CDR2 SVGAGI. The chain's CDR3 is CASTIKQGAGAFF. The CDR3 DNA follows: TGTGCCAGCACCATAAAACAGGGGGCCGGAGCTTTCTTT.

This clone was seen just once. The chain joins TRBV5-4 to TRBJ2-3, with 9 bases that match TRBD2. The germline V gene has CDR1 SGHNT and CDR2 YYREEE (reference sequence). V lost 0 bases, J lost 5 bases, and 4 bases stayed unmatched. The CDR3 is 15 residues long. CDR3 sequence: CASSLARAGGDTQYF. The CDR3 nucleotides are TGTGCCAGCAGCTTGGCCCGAGCGGGGGGAGATACGCAGTATTTT.

The CDR3 nucleotides read TGCAGCGTTGAAGAGGGGGGGGACACTGAAGCTTTCTTT. Translated, it gives CSVEEGGDTEAFF. This chain uses TRBV29-1 with TRBJ1-1, with D maybe TRBD1 (5 bases). Trimming pared 0 bases from V and 3 bases from J, leaving 8 bases between. Germline V gives CDR1 SQVTM, CDR2 ANQGSEA. The CDR3 spans 13 residues. The full variable domain, with the rest looked up from reference TRBV29-1 and TRBJ1-1, is SAVISQKPSRDICQRGTSLTIQCQVDSQVTMMFWYRQQPGQSLTLIATANQGSEATYESGFVIDKFPISRPNLTFSTLTVSNMSPEDSSIYLCSVEEGGDTEAFFGQGTRLTVV.

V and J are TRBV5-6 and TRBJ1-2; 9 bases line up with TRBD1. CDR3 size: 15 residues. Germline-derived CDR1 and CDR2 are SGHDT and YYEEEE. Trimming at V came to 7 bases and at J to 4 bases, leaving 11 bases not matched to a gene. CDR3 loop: CASGTGGSVVYGYTF. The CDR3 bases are TGTGCCAGCGGAACAGGGGGCTCCGTAGTCTATGGCTACACCTTC.

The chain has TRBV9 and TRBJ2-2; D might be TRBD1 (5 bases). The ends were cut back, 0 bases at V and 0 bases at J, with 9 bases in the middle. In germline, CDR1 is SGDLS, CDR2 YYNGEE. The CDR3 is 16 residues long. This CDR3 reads CASSVGGLANTGELFF. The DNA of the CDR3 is TGTGCCAGCAGCGTAGGGGGCCTAGCGAACACCGGGGAGCTGTTTTTT.

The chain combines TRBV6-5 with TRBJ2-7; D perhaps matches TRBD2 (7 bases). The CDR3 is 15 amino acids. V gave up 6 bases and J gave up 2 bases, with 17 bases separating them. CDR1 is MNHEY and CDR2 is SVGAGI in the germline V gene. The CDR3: CASRRGPDRTYEQYF. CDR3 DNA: TGTGCCAGCAGGCGGGGGCCAGACAGGACCTACGAGCAGTACTTC.

CDR3 nucleotides: TGTGCCAGTAGTAAGATAGGGGGGGGGATGTACAATGAGCAGTTCTTC. It codes for CASSKIGGGMYNEQFF. V is TRBV19 and J is TRBJ2-1; D possibly corresponds to TRBD2 (7 bases). V was pared by 4 bases and J by 4 bases, with 17 bases between. This CDR3 comprises 16 residues. CDR1 is LNHDA, CDR2 SQIVND, per germline (reference sequence).

DNA for the CDR3: TGTGCCAGCAGTCGGGAGAACTATGGCTACACCTTC. It is translated as CASSRENYGYTF. This chain links TRBV9 with TRBJ1-2; D is unclear. Germline values: CDR1 SGDLS, CDR2 YYNGEE. Trimming pared 5 bases from V and 2 bases from J, leaving 7 bases between. This CDR3 is 12 amino acids long.

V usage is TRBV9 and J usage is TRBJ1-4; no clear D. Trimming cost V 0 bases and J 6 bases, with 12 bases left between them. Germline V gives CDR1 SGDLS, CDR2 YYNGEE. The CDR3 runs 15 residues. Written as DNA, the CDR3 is TGTGCCAGCAGCGTAGATTCCGGGAGGGATGAAAAACTGTTTTTT. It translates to CASSVDSGRDEKLFF.

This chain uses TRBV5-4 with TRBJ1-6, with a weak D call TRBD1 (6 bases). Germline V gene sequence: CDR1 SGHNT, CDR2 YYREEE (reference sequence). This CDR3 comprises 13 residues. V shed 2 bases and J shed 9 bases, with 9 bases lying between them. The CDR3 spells CASSFAGVSPLHF. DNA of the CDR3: TGTGCCAGCAGCTTCGCAGGGGTTTCACCCCTCCACTTT.

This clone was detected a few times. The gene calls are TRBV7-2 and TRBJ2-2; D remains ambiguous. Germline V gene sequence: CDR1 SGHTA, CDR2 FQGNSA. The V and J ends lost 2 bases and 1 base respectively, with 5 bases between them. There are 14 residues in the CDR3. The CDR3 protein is CASSLQVNTGELFF. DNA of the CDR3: TGTGCCAGCAGCTTACAGGTGAACACCGGGGAGCTGTTTTTT.

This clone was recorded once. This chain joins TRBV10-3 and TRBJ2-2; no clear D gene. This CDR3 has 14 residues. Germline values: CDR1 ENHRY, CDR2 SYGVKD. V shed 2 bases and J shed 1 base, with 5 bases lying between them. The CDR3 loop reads CAISETLNTGELFF. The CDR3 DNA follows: TGTGCCATCAGTGAGACTCTGAACACCGGGGAGCTGTTTTTT.